This TCR beta chain is drawn from a study of cytomegalovirus exposure and HLA in healthy donors. Findings and limits, study-wide: Immune exposure was documented only through CMV serostatus. A later analysis linked about 17,000 TCR beta sequences to HLA alleles at 0.05 false discovery rate.

With regard to this clone: Its antigen is unknown.

Researchers ran the PCR with 60 Vbeta and 13 Jbeta primers. Sequenced by immunoSEQ multiplex PCR; TCRdb stores in-frame clones only, minus some. The sample yields approximately 170,000 clones, 60% to 80% seen once. The source of this sequence is a female donor in good health and CMV-seronegative. Sequenced sample: PBMCs.

The CDR3 DNA sequence: TGTGCCAGCAGCGTTCAGGGGGCTTCTAGTGAAGCTTTCTTT. It specifies CASSVQGASSEAFF. The chain combines TRBV2 with TRBJ1-1; 8 positions match TRBD1. Germline CDR1 is SNHLY and CDR2 is FYNNEI. The CDR3 extends over 14 amino acids. The trim removed 6 bases at V and 7 bases at J, leaving 10 bases unmatched.